These 18 T cell receptor beta chains were all obtained from the same sample, sequenced in a study of CD8+ T cells in alopecia areata (dated by TCRdb to between 2018 and 2020). The treatment or condition label of this sample denotes: oral pan-JAK inhibitor, 5-10 mg twice daily. Library preparation used the immunoSEQ multiplex PCR assay. To provide template for TCR sequencing, every sample had RNA extracted and reverse transcribed into cDNA. TCRdb took this table from immuneACCESS and kept in-frame rearrangements with V and J called. Such tables lack part of the clones; where checked against another copy, unresolved V genes explain under half of the gap, and the rest is unexplained. A total of tens of thousands of clones appear in this sample, just over 45% of them only once. About 20% of the sample goes to the ten largest clones. Sequencing used CD8+ T cells sorted from blood, obtained at approximately week 36, from a patient treated with tofacitinib. The receptors were sampled from a human donor with alopecia areata.

In this sample, this clone turned up a few times. The chain recombines TRBV29-1 with TRBJ2-7, with D hard to call. The V end was cut by 2 bases, the J end by 4 bases, with 6 bases between. The CDR3 covers 11 residues. Germline CDR1 reads SQVTM; CDR2 reads ANQGSEA. CDR3 loop: CSVEKSYEQYF. In DNA form, the CDR3 reads TGCAGCGTTGAAAAAAGTTACGAGCAGTACTTC.

The gene calls are TRBV4-1 and TRBJ2-3; the match to TRBD2 covers 9 bases. CDR1 is MGHRA and CDR2 is YSYEKL in the germline V gene. CDR3 length: 19 amino acids. Trimming took 5 bases from V and 5 from J; bases not matched to a gene: 20. The DNA for the CDR3 is TGCGCCAGCAGCAATCCCATGGCGGGCTTAGCGGGAGTGCAAGATACGCAGTATTTT. Protein product: CASSNPMAGLAGVQDTQYF.

The J gene is TRBJ1-4, the V gene TRBV30; 8 positions agree with TRBD1. This CDR3 contains 19 residues. The germline gives CDR1 GTSNPN, CDR2 SVGIG (reference sequence). With V trimmed by 0 bases and J by 0 bases, 12 bases remained unmatched. The CDR3 spells CAWSVPFWGQVATNEKLFF. In nucleotides, the CDR3 is TGTGCCTGGAGTGTCCCCTTCTGGGGACAGGTTGCAACTAATGAAAAACTGTTTTTT.

The chain joins TRBV7-8 to TRBJ2-3, with 13 bases matching TRBD2. The CDR3 spans 16 residues. CDR1 is SGHVS, CDR2 FQNEAQ, per germline. The ends lost 5 bases at V and 5 bases at J; junction bases unmatched: 7. Here the CDR3 DNA reads TGTGCCAGCAGCCCCAGGACTAGCGGGAGACAAGATACGCAGTATTTT. This sequence encodes CASSPRTSGRQDTQYF.

The rearrangement links TRBV19 to TRBJ1-5; maybe TRBD1 (5 bases). The CDR3 length is 14 residues. The germline V and J ends were trimmed by 7 bases and 2 bases, with 12 bases remaining between them. Germline-derived CDR1 and CDR2 are LNHDA and SQIVND (reference sequence). The CDR3 reads CASTADTGNQPQHF. CDR3 coding DNA: TGTGCCAGTACCGCGGACACGGGCAATCAGCCCCAGCATTTT. The full variable domain, its missing parts supplied by reference TRBV19 and TRBJ1-5, is DGGITQSPKYLFRKEGQNVTLSCEQNLNHDAMYWYRQDPGQGLRLIYYSQIVNDFQKGDIAEGYSVSREKKESFPLTVTSAQKNPTAFYLCASTADTGNQPQHFGDGTRLSIL.

In its sample, this clone was seen many times. The CDR3 coding sequence is TGTGCAAGTCGCTTAACAGGGGAGCATGAGCGGAAACTGTTTTTT. This encodes CASRLTGEHERKLFF. The V call is TRBV12-2, the J call TRBJ1-4; TRBD1 reflects the table's D call only, with no check against the DNA. TRBV12-2 is reported as a pseudogene. The CDR3 spans 15 residues.

This clone was observed a few times. This chain's CDR3 is CSVVVQLDTYEQYF. The CDR3 DNA is TGCAGCGTTGTCGTACAATTGGATACCTACGAGCAGTACTTC. The rearrangement joins TRBV29-1 to TRBJ2-7; D uncertain. Germline CDR1 is SQVTM and CDR2 is ANQGSEA. V dropped 4 bases and J dropped 2 bases, with 15 bases sitting between them. CDR3 length: 14 residues.

V usage is TRBV19 and J usage is TRBJ2-7, with TRBD1 as a possible D gene (6 bases). The ends were cut back, 3 bases at V and 6 bases at J, with 18 bases in the middle. The CDR3 sequence is 15 residues long. The germline V gene has CDR1 LNHDA and CDR2 SQIVND (reference sequence). This chain's CDR3 is CASSIGQGLTGEQYF. CDR3 coding DNA: TGTGCCAGTAGTATCGGGCAGGGGTTAACTGGCGAGCAGTACTTC.

This clone was detected only a few times. The V and J genes are TRBV29-1 and TRBJ2-7; the D gene is possibly TRBD2 (6 bases). CDR1 is SQVTM and CDR2 is ANQGSEA in the germline V gene. The CDR3 extends over 15 amino acids. Trimming shortened V by 0 bases and J by 2 bases, and 14 bases separated the two germline ends. The chain's CDR3 is CSVEDPRGVTYEQYF. Written as DNA, the CDR3 is TGCAGCGTTGAAGATCCCCGCGGGGTCACCTACGAGCAGTACTTC.

The genes are TRBV5-1 and TRBJ2-7; tentative D call: TRBD1 (6 bases). The V and J ends lost 6 bases and 0 bases respectively, with 13 bases between them. The CDR3 runs to 14 residues. Germline values: CDR1 SGHRS, CDR2 YFSETQ. CDR3 sequence: CASKGHPDSYEQYF. In nucleotides, the CDR3 is TGCGCCAGCAAGGGACACCCAGACTCCTACGAGCAGTACTTC.

The J gene is TRBJ2-5, the V gene TRBV9; 9 bases align to TRBD1. CDR1 and CDR2 from the germline V gene are SGDLS and YYNGEE. This CDR3 spans 15 amino acids. V was pared by 3 bases and J by 5 bases, with 8 bases of the junction left unmatched. This CDR3 reads CASSADRGGRETQYF. The CDR3 bases are TGTGCCAGCAGCGCGGACAGGGGAGGTAGGGAGACCCAGTACTTC.

This chain joins TRBV5-6 and TRBJ2-2; the D is unclear. Germline-derived CDR1 and CDR2 are SGHDT and YYEEEE. The ends were cut back, 0 bases at V and 5 bases at J, with 11 bases in the middle. This CDR3 comprises 15 residues. Here the CDR3 DNA reads TGTGCCAGCAGCTTGGTAGGGTCGGTAACCGGGGAGCTGTTTTTT. Its protein is CASSLVGSVTGELFF.

The chain uses TRBV30 and TRBJ2-1; TRBD1 agrees at 8 bases. Germline V lookup: CDR1 GTSNPN, CDR2 SVGIG (reference sequence). The length of the CDR3 is 16 residues. Trimming at V came to 1 base and at J to 4 bases, leaving 9 bases not matched to a gene. This CDR3 is CAWSADRVYRYNEQFF. The CDR3 nucleotides are TGTGCCTGGAGTGCGGACAGGGTATACAGGTACAATGAGCAGTTCTTC. The full variable domain, completed using reference TRBV30 and TRBJ2-1, is SQTIHQWPATLVQPVGSPLSLECTVEGTSNPNLYWYRQAAGRGLQLLFYSVGIGQISSEVPQNLSASRPQDRQFILSSKKLLLSDSGFYLCAWSADRVYRYNEQFFGPGTRLTVL.

This clone occurred a few times. This chain uses TRBV28 with TRBJ1-2; maybe TRBD1 (6 bases). Germline V gene lookup returns CDR1 MDHEN and CDR2 SYDVKM. V was shortened by 1 base and J by 7 bases, with 13 bases between the two germline ends. This CDR3 region has 14 residues. CDR3 amino acids: CASSLFEGGVGYTF. The CDR3 DNA reads TGTGCCAGCAGTTTATTTGAAGGGGGTGTTGGCTACACCTTC.

This clone was detected a few times. A read error may account for a junction end that differs from germline. The genes are TRBV29-1 and TRBJ2-1; the D gene is possibly TRBD2 (5 bases). This CDR3 spans 14 amino acids. CDR1 is SQVTM and CDR2 is ANQGSEA in the germline V gene. CDR3 sequence reads: CSLEGYPPYNEQFF. As DNA, the CDR3 is TGCAGCCTTGAGGGCTACCCTCCCTACAATGAGCAGTTCTTC.

This chain links TRBV5-1 with TRBJ2-7, with a possible D match to TRBD1 (6 bases). There are 13 residues in the CDR3. Germline values: CDR1 SGHRS, CDR2 YFSETQ. Trimming stripped 0 bases from V and 5 bases from J, with 9 bases between. Here the CDR3 DNA reads TGCGCCAGCAGCTTGGTTACAGGGAACGAGCAGTACTTC. Translated, it gives CASSLVTGNEQYF.

Turning to this clone: Other nucleotide sequences in the sample specify the same CDR3. This sequence joins TRBV30 and TRBJ1-2; D uncertain. This CDR3 has 11 amino acids. In germline, CDR1 is GTSNPN, CDR2 SVGIG (reference sequence). V lost 0 bases to trimming and J lost 6 bases, with 5 bases between them. The CDR3 loop is CAWSVGDGYTF. For the CDR3, the DNA is TGTGCCTGGAGTGTCGGAGATGGCTACACCTTC. The whole variable domain, remainder taken from reference TRBV30 and TRBJ1-2, is SQTIHQWPATLVQPVGSPLSLECTVEGTSNPNLYWYRQAAGRGLQLLFYSVGIGQISSEVPQNLSASRPQDRQFILSSKKLLLSDSGFYLCAWSVGDGYTFGSGTRLTVV.

This clone was recorded once. The CDR3 sequence: CASSPLSSYEQYF. DNA for the CDR3: TGTGCCAGCAGCCCATTAAGCTCCTACGAGCAGTACTTC. This chain links TRBV7-9 with TRBJ2-7; the D is unclear. The CDR3 loop spans 13 amino acids. Trimming took 5 bases from V and 0 from J, leaving 8 bases between them. CDR1 and CDR2 from the germline V gene are SEHNR and FQNEAQ (reference sequence). Together with reference TRBV7-9 and TRBJ2-7, the CDR3 gives the full variable domain: DTGVSQNPRHKITKRGQNVTFRCDPISEHNRLYWYRQTLGQGPEFLTYFQNEAQLEKSRLLSDRFSAERPKGSFSTLEIQRTEQGDSAMYLCASSPLSSYEQYFGPGTRLTVT.